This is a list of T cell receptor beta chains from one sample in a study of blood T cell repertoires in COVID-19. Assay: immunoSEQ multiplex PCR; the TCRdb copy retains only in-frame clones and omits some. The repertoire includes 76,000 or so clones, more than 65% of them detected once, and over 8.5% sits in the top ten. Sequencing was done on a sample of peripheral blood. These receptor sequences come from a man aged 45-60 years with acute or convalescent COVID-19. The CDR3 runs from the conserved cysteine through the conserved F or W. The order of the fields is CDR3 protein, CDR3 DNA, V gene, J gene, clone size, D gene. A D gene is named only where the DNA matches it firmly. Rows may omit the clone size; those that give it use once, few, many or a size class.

CDR3 protein: CASSEGRGLRTGNYGYTF
CDR3 DNA: TGTGCCAGCAGTGAAGGGCGTGGGTTGAGAACAGGGAACTATGGCTACACCTTC
V gene: TRBV6-1
J gene: TRBJ1-2
clone size: .
D gene: .

CDR3 protein: CAISRDRGDTEAFF
CDR3 DNA: TGTGCCATCAGCCGGGACAGGGGCGACACTGAAGCTTTCTTT
V gene: TRBV10-3
J gene: TRBJ1-1
clone size: .
D gene: TRBD1

CDR3 protein: CASALFNSNQPQHF
CDR3 DNA: TGTGCCAGTGCCCTATTTAATAGCAATCAGCCCCAGCATTTT
V gene: TRBV19
J gene: TRBJ1-5
clone size: .
D gene: .

CDR3 protein: CASSIGAGVETQYF
CDR3 DNA: TGTGCCAGTAGTATAGGGGCAGGGGTAGAGACCCAGTACTTC
V gene: TRBV19
J gene: TRBJ2-5
clone size: .
D gene: .

CDR3 protein: CASSPRFDTEAFF
CDR3 DNA: TGTGCCAGCAGCCCCAGATTCGACACTGAAGCTTTCTTT
V gene: TRBV7-2
J gene: TRBJ1-1
clone size: .
D gene: .

CDR3 protein: CASSEARRGQNNEQFF
CDR3 DNA: TGTGCCAGCAGTGAAGCGCGAAGGGGGCAGAACAATGAGCAGTTCTTC
V gene: TRBV6-1
J gene: TRBJ2-1
clone size: once
D gene: TRBD1

CDR3 protein: CASSPRGGQGNNSPLHF
CDR3 DNA: TGTGCCAGCAGCCCCAGGGGGGGACAGGGAAATAATTCACCCCTCCACTTT
V gene: TRBV7-8
J gene: TRBJ1-6
clone size: .
D gene: TRBD1

CDR3 protein: CASSPLGTSGSTDTQYF
CDR3 DNA: TGTGCCAGCAGCCCACTGGGGACTAGCGGTAGCACAGATACGCAGTATTTT
V gene: TRBV3-1/TRBV3-2
J gene: TRBJ2-3
clone size: .
D gene: TRBD2

CDR3 protein: CASSLDNRVGSGANVLTF
CDR3 DNA: TGTGCCAGCAGCTTAGATAACAGGGTAGGCTCTGGGGCCAACGTCCTGACTTTC
V gene: TRBV7-9
J gene: TRBJ2-6
clone size: once
D gene: .

CDR3 protein: CASSDTGVNSPLHF
CDR3 DNA: TGTGCCAGCAGCGACACAGGAGTTAATTCACCCCTCCACTTT
V gene: TRBV11-3
J gene: TRBJ1-6
clone size: .
D gene: .

CDR3 protein: CASSPRPGQDNEKLFF
CDR3 DNA: TGTGCCAGCTCACCACGACCGGGACAGGATAATGAAAAACTGTTTTTT
V gene: TRBV18
J gene: TRBJ1-4
clone size: .
D gene: TRBD1

CDR3 protein: CASSLLGSGEQFF
CDR3 DNA: TGTGCCAGCAGTTTATTGGGTTCAGGTGAGCAGTTCTTC
V gene: TRBV28
J gene: TRBJ2-1
clone size: .
D gene: .

CDR3 protein: CASSLRRATEAFF
CDR3 DNA: TGTGCCAGCAGCTTAAGGAGGGCCACTGAAGCTTTCTTT
V gene: TRBV5-6
J gene: TRBJ1-1
clone size: once
D gene: .

CDR3 protein: CASSYQGEDGYTF
CDR3 DNA: TGTGCCAGCAGTTATCAGGGGGAGGATGGCTACACCTTC
V gene: TRBV27
J gene: TRBJ1-2
clone size: .
D gene: TRBD1